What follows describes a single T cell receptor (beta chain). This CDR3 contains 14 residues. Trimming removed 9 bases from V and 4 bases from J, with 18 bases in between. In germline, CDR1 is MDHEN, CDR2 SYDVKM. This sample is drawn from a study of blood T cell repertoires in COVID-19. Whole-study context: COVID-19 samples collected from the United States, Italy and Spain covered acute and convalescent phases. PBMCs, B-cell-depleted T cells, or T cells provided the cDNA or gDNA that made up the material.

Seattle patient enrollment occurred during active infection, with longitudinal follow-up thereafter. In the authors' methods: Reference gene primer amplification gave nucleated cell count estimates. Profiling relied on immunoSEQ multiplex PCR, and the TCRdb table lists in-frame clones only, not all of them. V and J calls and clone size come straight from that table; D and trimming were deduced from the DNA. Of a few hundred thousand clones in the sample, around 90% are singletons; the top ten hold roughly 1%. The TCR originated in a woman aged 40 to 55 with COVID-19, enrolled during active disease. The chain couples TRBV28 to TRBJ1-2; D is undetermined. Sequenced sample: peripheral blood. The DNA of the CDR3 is TGTGCCAGTAAAAAAGACTTTCCGGGCTATGGCTACACCTTC. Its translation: CASKKDFPGYGYTF.